This TCR beta chain was retrieved from a study of human T cells and chemical hapten exposure listed by TCRdb under 2021. Looking at the study overall: For sensitization, 2% DPC in acetone was applied to a roughly 2 cm by roughly 2 cm area of upper inner arm skin. Patients additionally received weekly therapeutic DPC doses to the scalp throughout the roughly 25-week study period. Libraries were combined into a pool for sequencing, and differences in TCR yield between samples came mainly from small differences in library volumes within the pool. Most of the patients in the cohort were female, and the cohort covered alopecia areata with under or over 50% scalp involvement, alopecia totalis and alopecia universalis. Patch testing was performed on the upper back with Finn chambers containing 0.01% DPC, and the patch tests were scored after 6 days according to International Contact Dermatitis Research Group standards. About 29 alopecia patients gave blood for TCR sequencing at one to four time points (pre-sensitization, 2, 6 and 24 weeks). Patient blood was sampled pre-sensitization (week 0) and at 2, 6 and about 24 weeks after DPC sensitization. Peripheral blood TCR repertoire changes were tracked in vivo in alopecia patients during primary and secondary sensitization to the hapten diphenylcyclopropenone (DPC).

What the work shows at the level of the full study, not this receptor alone: Repeated subsampling changed both the strength of the expansion versus patch-test correlation and the threshold at which that correlation became significant. Alopecia, a presumed autoimmune disease, was present in all patients, so the immune response of the patients might differ from that of healthy individuals. A positive correlation was found between the number of PT1 expanded TCRs and patch test score, with significance reached at thresholds 8, 16 and 32 but not 4. DPC sensitization did not change how many TCRs were above 1 in 1000 frequency, and no evidence was found of alterations in global repertoire structure. Compared with pre-sensitization or healthy control sets, expanded TCRs formed significantly more large CDR3 similarity clusters, which is consistent with antigen-driven responses.

On this clonotype itself: What this receptor recognizes is not known. Qualities for individual bases were not recorded, and no much larger clone is one base off.

The time point tag for this specimen amounts to: pre-sensitization, week 0. Per the publication, the treatment or condition label means: therapeutic diphenylcyclopropenone sensitization with weekly scalp DPC. At every patch-test visit, the blood draw took place before the patch test was put on. To be eligible, patients had to be aged 18 to 70, diagnosed with alopecia and judged suitable for DPC therapy, while pregnant patients were excluded. Total RNA was isolated from unfractionated whole blood collected in Tempus Blood RNA tubes. Here V drops 5 bases and J drops 8 bases, and the junction holds 12 bases not matched to any gene. The germline V gene encodes CDR1 SGHTA and CDR2 FQGNSA. The CDR3 numbers 15 residues from cysteine through phenylalanine. Only the CDR3 portion is preserved as DNA: 45 bases, with reading frame beginning at the first base. The library was built by means of RACE. Sequencing used a NextSeq 500. During library preparation, unique molecular identifiers were attached to individual cDNA molecules so that TCRs could be counted in a quantitative, reproducible way. From each blood RNA sample, both TCR alpha and TCR beta chains were sequenced. The authors' analysis ran thus. A median of around 96,000 TCRs per sample was observed, with a range of about 23,224 to 690,600. The Decombinator software suite was used to annotate V, J and CDR3 in the TCR reads. Every sample was subsampled to the same number of TCRs (28,000) for the PS versus PT1 abundance plots. Expanded TCRs were defined as absent before sensitization and observed at least eight times at the 2-week time point. TCRdb applied fastp at Q25 and MiXCR to the public reads, then kept only in-frame beta chains. CDR3 protein sequences are deduplicated, and each keeps its most common genes and DNA. The V and J calls were not made by the authors but by TCRdb's processing. For this sample the table gives some 300,000 distinct CDR3 sequences, of which about 5% were detected only once. Around 8.6% of the sample comes from the top ten.

The chain is encoded by TRBV7-2 joined to TRBJ2-1; 7 of the junction bases match TRBD2. The clonotype was recovered from a woman between 18 and 29 years old with alopecia areata. Some clones in this sample may be carry-over from other donors' samples. Sequenced material: whole blood, taken in connection with sensitization to the hapten diphenylcyclopropenone (DPC). The sequenced DNA is TGTGCCAGCAGCCCCGCCGGACGGGGGGTGGATGAGCAGTTCTTC. Its amino acids are CASSPAGRGVDEQFF.